This TCR beta chain was captured by sequencing in a study of OX40 agonist ivuxolimab in advanced cancers. Overall study context: Patients received ivuxolimab, an agonistic anti-OX40 (CD134) antibody. Partial responses, seen in three patients, involved one hepatocellular carcinoma and two cutaneous melanomas. Broader study findings: Among expanded peripheral T cells, antigen specificity went undetermined.

With regard to this clone: What it binds is not known.

Sequencing was performed with immunoSEQ multiplex PCR; in TCRdb, only in-frame clones are kept and a portion is missing. The sample yields tens of thousands of clones, approximately 79% seen once. V gave up 2 bases and J gave up 6 bases; unmatched junction bases: 2. CDR3 length: 13 residues. Looked up from germline, CDR1 is SGHRS and CDR2 is YFSETQ. This chain joins TRBV5-1 and TRBJ2-3; 8 bases line up with TRBD1. Source: CD4+ or CD8+ T cells sorted from blood, taken in a trial of the OX40 agonist ivuxolimab. This sequence originates from an adult with an advanced solid tumor such as melanoma, head and neck, liver or kidney cancer. As DNA, the CDR3 is TGCGCCAGCAGCTTTGGACAGGGCGATACGCAGTATTTT. Translating it yields CASSFGQGDTQYF.